A selection of T cell receptor beta chains follows, all from one sample in a study of blood T cell repertoires in COVID-19. Assay used: immunoSEQ multiplex PCR; TCRdb lists only in-frame clones, some missing. Among around 140,000 clones listed, roughly 83% were seen once. The sequenced sample was peripheral blood. The receptor source for this set is a man in his sixties with acute or convalescent COVID-19. Both conserved end residues are trimmed from each CDR3.

TRBJ1-5 TRBV27 ASSFTGGNQPQH
TRBJ1-2 TRBV11-1 ASSQGMLYGYT
TRBJ2-3 TRBV19 ASSISPSGGSDTQY
TRBJ2-3 TRBV5-1 ASSEKQGMPDTQY
TRBJ1-1 TRBV25-1 ASSESWRPEAF
TRBJ1-1 TRBV13 ASSKQGAITEAF
TRBJ1-3 TRBV7-6 ASSLGGQGTSNTIY
TRBJ2-5 TRBV7-9 ASSVNRETQY
TRBJ1-2 TRBV11-2 ASSSLQGARGSYGYT
TRBJ1-2 TRBV5-6 ASSLGRGRLRYGYT
TRBJ1-2 TRBV21-1 ASSKGRRGLNGYT
TRBJ1-2 TRBV30 AWGRQGLYGYT
TRBJ2-3 TRBV3-1/TRBV3-2 ASSQRAGTSPGDTQY
TRBJ2-2 TRBV19 ASSSIQGLAGGTGELF
TRBJ2-1 TRBV4-1 ASSQEDWSSYNEQF
TRBJ2-2 TRBV30 AWTLGGRRF
TRBJ1-2 TRBV21-1 VTGNYGYT
TRBJ2-5 TRBV24-1 ATRDTQETQY
TRBJ1-5 TRBV27 ASRSNRGGNQPQH
TRBJ2-2 TRBV27 ASSLVAGVTGELF
TRBJ2-7 TRBV7-9 ASSPARVLSEQY
TRBJ2-1 TRBV19 ASSIVGLAGANEQF
TRBJ2-7 TRBV3-1/TRBV3-2 ASSQVSPPTGTEQY
TRBJ2-3 TRBV7-3 ASSTRVTGQVTDTQY
TRBJ1-2 TRBV30 AWIGGTNYGYT
TRBJ2-1 TRBV6-5 ASTSSGSVDEQF
TRBJ1-1 TRBV12-3/TRBV12-4 ASSFEGMVEAF
TRBJ2-7 TRBV7-2 ASSPRGSGRFYEQY
TRBJ2-1 TRBV19 ASTPGQRYNEQF
TRBJ1-5 TRBV9 ASSATSGSNQPQH
TRBJ1-2 TRBV6-1 ASSDAVMGLRNYGYT
TRBJ2-7 TRBV6-5 ASSSLPGQGAYEQY
TRBJ2-2 TRBV6-5 ASSGTSGATGELF
TRBJ1-5 TRBV6-6 ASSPSPRGSQPQH
TRBJ2-3 TRBV4-2 ASSQERASPFTDTQY
TRBJ1-6 TRBV15 ATSRESGSNSPLH
TRBJ2-7 TRBV19 ASSISGLAGYEQY
TRBJ2-1 TRBV18 ASSRQELEFYEQF
TRBJ1-2 TRBV14 ASSQNPRGPGYT
TRBJ1-6 TRBV7-8 ASSLVWRETATSPLH
TRBJ1-6 TRBV30 AWRGQGNSPLH
TRBJ2-2 TRBV30 AWSVTRGSTGELF
TRBJ2-3 TRBV5-1 ASSLGGGAPSTDTQY
TRBJ2-7 TRBV5-1 ASSLLAEDYEQY
TRBJ1-4 TRBV5-5 ASSSEWSTNEKLF
TRBJ1-2 TRBV30 AFGTDIYGYT
TRBJ1-1 TRBV4-1 ASRLVHGQGAAEAF
TRBJ1-3 TRBV4-1 ASSQGQGAGYTIY
TRBJ2-3 TRBV3-1/TRBV3-2 ASSRDRGNTDTQY
TRBJ2-3 TRBV7-9 ASSLDNTDTQY
TRBJ2-7 TRBV12-5 ASGSQEASQYEQY
TRBJ2-5 TRBV29-1 SVDWGVTAQY
TRBJ1-1 TRBV19 ASSIVDRDTEAF
TRBJ2-7 TRBV29-1 SVSQGFALEQY